Shown below are 20 T cell receptor beta chains from a single sample sequenced in a study of CD8 T cells in ankylosing spondylitis. Whole-study results and caveats: Made up of eight highly homologous variants, a TCR beta motif appeared characteristic of ankylosing spondylitis blood.

TCRdb redid the calling of the 5' RACE reads with MiXCR, one entry per CDR3 protein. The sample records approximately 500,000 distinct CDR3 sequences, roughly 13% being singletons. These receptors are not linked to any known antigen. Sequencing was done on a sample of blood, either unsorted or a sorted T cell fraction (not recorded which). These receptors were collected from a male donor with ankylosing spondylitis.

J is TRBJ1-2 and V is TRBV20-1; perhaps TRBD1 as D (5 bases). Trimming stripped 5 bases from V and 1 base from J, with 17 bases between. CDR1 is DFQATT and CDR2 is SNEGSKA in the germline V gene (reference sequence). The CDR3 is 15 amino acids. The CDR3 nucleotides are TGCAGTGCTCGAAAACTAGACAGATTTAACTATGGCTACACCTTC. Residues: CSARKLDRFNYGYTF.

This clonotype was picked up many times. The chain uses TRBV9 and TRBJ2-1, with TRBD2 matching over 9 bases. This CDR3 is built from 18 residues. J lost 1 base, V lost 0 bases, and 8 bases had no gene match. Germline CDR1 SGDLS, CDR2 YYNGEE. Here the CDR3 DNA reads TGTGCCAGCAGCGTAGTAGGTAGCGGGAGAGGTTCCTACAATGAGCAGTTCTTC. This gives the protein CASSVVGSGRGSYNEQFF.

Many counts were recorded for this clonotype. This chain links TRBV7-2 with TRBJ2-1; D remains ambiguous. V gave up 4 bases and J gave up 7 bases, with 8 bases separating them. The germline CDR1 and CDR2 sequences are SGHTA and FQGNSA. This CDR3 contains 12 residues. For the CDR3, the DNA is TGTGCCAGCAGCTACTCCGCAAATGAGCAGTTCTTC. This codes for CASSYSANEQFF.

This clonotype was seen a handful of times. The CDR3 DNA reads as TGTGCCAGCAGCTTAGATGTGGAGGACAGGGGATGGTACACTGAAGCTTTCTTT. Translating gives CASSLDVEDRGWYTEAFF. The V and J genes are TRBV5-6 and TRBJ1-1, with TRBD1 matching over 9 bases. The germline V gene encodes CDR1 SGHDT and CDR2 YYEEEE. V trimming: 2 bases; J trimming: 3 bases; junction bases outside the gene matches: 14. CDR3 size: 18 residues.

This chain joins TRBV6-2 or TRBV6-3 and TRBJ1-5; D unclear. Trimming stripped 2 bases from V and 7 bases from J, with 12 bases between. Germline CDR1 reads MNHEY; CDR2 reads SVGEGT. CDR3 size: 14 residues. This CDR3 reads CASSYRGLRQPQHF. CDR3 DNA sequence: TGTGCCAGCAGTTACCGGGGTTTAAGGCAGCCCCAGCATTTT.

The table lists this clonotype with many counts. The gene calls are TRBV3-1 and TRBJ2-1, with D possibly being TRBD2 (6 bases). CDR1 LGHDT and CDR2 YNNKEL come from the germline V gene (reference sequence). The length of the CDR3 is 15 residues. V gave up 4 bases and J gave up 8 bases, with 18 bases separating them. The CDR3 loop reads CASSLRLGGRDEQFF. As DNA, the CDR3 is TGTGCCAGCAGCCTGAGACTAGGAGGGAGAGATGAGCAGTTCTTC.

The chain employs TRBV7-9 and TRBJ2-2; D may be TRBD2 (6 bases). The germline gives CDR1 SEHNR, CDR2 FQNEAQ (reference sequence). This CDR3 has 14 amino acids. V was trimmed by 10 bases and J by 0 bases, leaving 12 bases between them. The CDR3 spells CATLEGSNTGELFF. Written as DNA, the CDR3 is TGTGCCACCCTGGAGGGCTCGAACACCGGGGAGCTGTTTTTT.

The J gene is TRBJ2-7, the V gene TRBV13, with TRBD1 matching over 8 bases. V lost 3 bases and J lost 4; bases outside the gene matches: 11. Germline assignment: CDR1 PRHDT and CDR2 FYEKMQ (reference sequence). This CDR3 region has 16 residues. The DNA for the CDR3 is TGTGCCAGCAGCTTCGTGGCCGCCGGGACAGGTTACGAGCAGTACGTC. This sequence encodes CASSFVAAGTGYEQYV.

V gene TRBV27 combines with J gene TRBJ1-5; perhaps TRBD1 as D (6 bases). The germline CDR1 and CDR2 sequences are MNHEY and SMNVEV (reference sequence). This CDR3 region has 14 residues. Trimming removed 6 bases from V and 4 bases from J, with 13 bases in between. The CDR3 region is CASRLRGTNQPQHF. Written as DNA, the CDR3 is TGTGCCAGCAGGCTCAGGGGAACTAATCAGCCCCAGCATTTT.

There are a few counts of this clonotype. This chain links TRBV12-3 or TRBV12-4 with TRBJ1-2, with 11 bases lining up with TRBD1. CDR3 length equals 15 residues. After removal of 3 bases from V and 3 bases from J, the junction contained 3 bases not matched to a gene. The CDR3 sequence is CASSLGTGGDYGYTF. The CDR3 nucleotides read TGTGCCAGCAGTTTGGGGACAGGGGGTGACTATGGCTACACCTTC.

This clonotype turned up a few times. The V gene is TRBV27, the J gene TRBJ2-2, with D maybe TRBD1 (5 bases). This CDR3 region has 16 residues. The V gene lost 7 bases and the J gene lost 0 bases, with 15 bases spanning the gap. The germline gives CDR1 MNHEY, CDR2 SMNVEV (reference sequence). The CDR3 coding sequence is TGTGCCAGCACCCTGAACAGGAGAACGAACACCGGGGAGCTGTTTTTT. Its translation is CASTLNRRTNTGELFF.

This clonotype has ten or more counts. J is TRBJ2-3 and V is TRBV12-3 or TRBV12-4, with D unresolved. Trimming removed 4 bases at V and 3 bases at J, with 5 bases between. CDR3 length equals 12 residues. CDR3 residues: CASSSQTDTQYF. DNA of the CDR3: TGTGCCAGCAGTTCCCAGACAGATACGCAGTATTTT.

This clonotype was seen many times. This chain uses TRBV2 with TRBJ2-1; D unresolved. Trimming took 0 bases from V and 14 from J, leaving 8 bases between them. The CDR3 length is 11 residues. The germline V gene encodes CDR1 SNHLY and CDR2 FYNNEI. In DNA form, the CDR3 reads TGTGCCAGCAGTGAAGCCTCGTTTAAGTTCTTC. The encoded protein is CASSEASFKFF.

The J gene is TRBJ2-1, the V gene TRBV2; D perhaps matches TRBD2 (6 bases). Trimming left V 4 bases short and J 12 bases short, with 16 bases between. The CDR3 is 13 amino acids. The germline V gene encodes CDR1 SNHLY and CDR2 FYNNEI. CDR3 sequence (DNA): TGTGCCAGCAGTGTTGGTAGCGGCCAACTGCAGTTCTTC. It is translated as CASSVGSGQLQFF.

This sequence joins TRBV20-1 and TRBJ1-5; the D gene is possibly TRBD1 (5 bases). The CDR3 has 14 amino acids. Trimming took 5 bases from V and 7 from J, leaving 18 bases between them. Germline CDR1 is DFQATT and CDR2 is SNEGSKA (reference sequence). CDR3 protein: CSALPRGREQPQHF. The CDR3, as DNA: TGCAGTGCTCTTCCGCGGGGCCGGGAGCAGCCCCAGCATTTT.

This clonotype has only a few counts. V gene TRBV18 combines with J gene TRBJ2-3; possibly TRBD1 or TRBD2 for D (5 bases each). V lost 3 bases, J lost 0 bases, and 13 bases lay in between. The CDR3 loop spans 16 amino acids. CDR1 is KGHSH, CDR2 LQKENI, per germline. CDR3 amino acids: CASSPLRDGSTDTQYF. The CDR3 DNA reads as TGTGCCAGCTCACCGCTCCGGGACGGAAGCACAGATACGCAGTATTTT.

As DNA, the CDR3 is TGCAGTGCTAGAGTGTACAGGGGTGGCGAGCAGTACTTC. It codes for CSARVYRGGEQYF. The chain carries TRBV20-1 and TRBJ2-7; 7 bases match TRBD1. The CDR3 runs 13 residues. The J segment lost 6 bases and the V segment lost 1 base, leaving 6 bases of the junction unmatched. CDR1 and CDR2 from the germline V gene are DFQATT and SNEGSKA (reference sequence).

The CDR3 is CASSPRGAGGEQYF. The CDR3 DNA reads TGTGCCAGCAGCCCAAGGGGAGCGGGAGGCGAGCAGTACTTC. The V call is TRBV11-2, the J call TRBJ2-7; TRBD2 agrees at 9 bases. The ends lost 5 bases at V and 6 bases at J; junction bases unmatched: 8. The CDR3 loop spans 14 amino acids. Germline assignment: CDR1 SGHAT and CDR2 FQNNGV.

In this sample, this clonotype turned up many times. The J gene is TRBJ2-3, the V gene TRBV29-1; D is uncertain. This CDR3 spans 13 amino acids. V gave up 6 bases and J gave up 0 bases, with 10 bases separating them. CDR1 SQVTM and CDR2 ANQGSEA come from the germline V gene. CDR3 protein: CSVVPRSTDTQYF. CDR3 DNA sequence: TGCAGCGTCGTTCCCAGAAGCACAGATACGCAGTATTTT.

This clonotype was observed a handful of times. CDR3 in amino acids: CASSSPGTAPYGYTF. The CDR3 DNA reads as TGTGCCAGCAGCTCCCCCGGGACAGCTCCCTATGGCTACACCTTC. The gene calls are TRBV11-2 and TRBJ1-2; 7 nucleotides align to TRBD1. CDR3 size: 15 residues. CDR1 is SGHAT and CDR2 is FQNNGV in the germline V gene. V was pared by 4 bases and J by 4 bases, with 9 bases of the junction left unmatched.